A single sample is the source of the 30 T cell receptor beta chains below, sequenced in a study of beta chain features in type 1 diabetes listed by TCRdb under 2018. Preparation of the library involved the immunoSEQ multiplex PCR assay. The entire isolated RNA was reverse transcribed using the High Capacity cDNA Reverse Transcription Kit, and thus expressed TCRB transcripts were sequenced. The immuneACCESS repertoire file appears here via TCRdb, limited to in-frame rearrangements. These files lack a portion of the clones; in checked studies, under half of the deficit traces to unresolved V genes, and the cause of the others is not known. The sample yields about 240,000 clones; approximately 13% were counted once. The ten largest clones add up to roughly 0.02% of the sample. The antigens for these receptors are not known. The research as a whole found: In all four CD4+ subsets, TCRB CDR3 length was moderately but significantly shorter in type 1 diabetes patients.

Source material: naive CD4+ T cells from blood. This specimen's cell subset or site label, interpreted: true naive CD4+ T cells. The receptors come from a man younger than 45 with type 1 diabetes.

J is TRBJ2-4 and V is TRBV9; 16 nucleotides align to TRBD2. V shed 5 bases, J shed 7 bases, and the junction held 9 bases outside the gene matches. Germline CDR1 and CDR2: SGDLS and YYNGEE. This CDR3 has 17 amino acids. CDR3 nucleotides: TGTGCCAGCAGTCCTTCCGGGACTAGCGGGGGGGCGAACATTCAGTACTTC. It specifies CASSPSGTSGGANIQYF.

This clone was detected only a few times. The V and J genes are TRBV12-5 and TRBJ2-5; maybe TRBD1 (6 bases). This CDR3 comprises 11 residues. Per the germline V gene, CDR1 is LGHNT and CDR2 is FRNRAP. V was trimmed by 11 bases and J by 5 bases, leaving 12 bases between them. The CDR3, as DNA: TGTGCTCGCTACAGGGTTGAGACCCAGTACTTC. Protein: CARYRVETQYF. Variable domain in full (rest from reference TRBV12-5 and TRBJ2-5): DARVTQTPRHKVTEMGQEVTMRCQPILGHNTVFWYRQTMMQGLELLAYFRNRAPLDDSGMPKDRFSAEMPDATLATLKIQPSEPRDSAVYFCARYRVETQYFGPGTRLLVL.

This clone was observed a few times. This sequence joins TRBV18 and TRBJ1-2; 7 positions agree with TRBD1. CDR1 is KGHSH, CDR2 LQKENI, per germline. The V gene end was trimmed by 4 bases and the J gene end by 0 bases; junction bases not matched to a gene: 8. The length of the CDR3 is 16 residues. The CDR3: CASSRTGTAPNYGYTF. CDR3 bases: TGTGCCAGCTCACGGACCGGGACAGCGCCTAACTATGGCTACACCTTC. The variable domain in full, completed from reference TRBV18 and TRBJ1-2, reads NAGVMQNPRHLVRRRGQEARLRCSPMKGHSHVYWYRQLPEEGLKFMVYLQKENIIDESGMPKERFSAEFPKEGPSILRIQQVVRGDSAAYFCASSRTGTAPNYGYTFGSGTRLTVV.

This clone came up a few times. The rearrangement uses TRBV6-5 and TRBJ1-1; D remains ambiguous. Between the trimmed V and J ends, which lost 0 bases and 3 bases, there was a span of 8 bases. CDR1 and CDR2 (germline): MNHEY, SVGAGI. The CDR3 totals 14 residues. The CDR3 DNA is TGTGCCAGCAGTTACTCACTGAGCTACACTGAAGCTTTCTTT. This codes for CASSYSLSYTEAFF.

The CDR3 region is CASSGTSGKYNEQFF. DNA of the CDR3: TGTGCCAGCAGTGGGACTAGCGGCAAATACAATGAGCAGTTCTTC. The chain recombines TRBV2 with TRBJ2-1; 10 nucleotides align to TRBD2. The V gene end was trimmed by 4 bases and the J gene end by 4 bases; junction bases not matched to a gene: 4. Germline V CDR1 and CDR2: SNHLY, FYNNEI. The length of the CDR3 is 15 residues. The variable domain in full, completed from reference TRBV2 and TRBJ2-1, reads EPEVTQTPSHQVTQMGQEVILRCVPISNHLYFYWYRQILGQKVEFLVSFYNNEISEKSEIFDDQFSVERPDGSNFTLKIRSTKLEDSAMYFCASSGTSGKYNEQFFGPGTRLTVL.

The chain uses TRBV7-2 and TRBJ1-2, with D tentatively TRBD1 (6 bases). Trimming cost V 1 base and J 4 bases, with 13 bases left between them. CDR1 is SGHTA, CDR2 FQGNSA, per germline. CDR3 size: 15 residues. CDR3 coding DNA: TGTGCCAGCAGCTTAGAGGGACAACCCAGCTATGGCTACACCTTC. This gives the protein CASSLEGQPSYGYTF.

The CDR3 DNA reads as TGTGCCAGCAGCCAAGAACTGTTCTACGAGCAGTACTTC. This sequence encodes CASSQELFYEQYF. The chain has TRBV14 and TRBJ2-7; no clear D. V lost 0 bases and J 3 bases, leaving 6 bases between the germline ends. The CDR3 length is 13 residues. The germline gives CDR1 SGHDN, CDR2 FVKESK. Together with reference TRBV14 and TRBJ2-7, the CDR3 gives the full variable domain: EAGVTQFPSHSVIEKGQTVTLRCDPISGHDNLYWYRRVMGKEIKFLLHFVKESKQDESGMPNNRFLAERTGGTYSTLKVQPAELEDSGVYFCASSQELFYEQYFGPGTRLTVT.

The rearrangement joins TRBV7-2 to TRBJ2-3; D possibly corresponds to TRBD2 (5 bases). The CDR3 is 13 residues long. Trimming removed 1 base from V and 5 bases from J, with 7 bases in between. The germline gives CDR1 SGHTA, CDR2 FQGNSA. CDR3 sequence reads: CASSLGAGDTQYF. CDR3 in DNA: TGTGCCAGCAGCTTAGGGGCGGGAGATACGCAGTATTTT. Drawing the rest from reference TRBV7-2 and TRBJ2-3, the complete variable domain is GAGVSQSPSNKVTEKGKDVELRCDPISGHTALYWYRQSLGQGLEFLIYFQGNSAPDKSGLPSDRFSAERTGGSVSTLTIQRTQQEDSAVYLCASSLGAGDTQYFGPGTRLTVL.

The CDR3 sequence: CASRTGQNYEQYF. As DNA, the CDR3 is TGCGCCAGCAGAACCGGACAGAATTACGAGCAGTACTTC. The V call is TRBV5-1, the J call TRBJ2-7, with D maybe TRBD1 (6 bases). The V and J ends lost 5 bases and 4 bases respectively, with 13 bases between them. CDR1 and CDR2 (germline): SGHRS, YFSETQ. This CDR3 region has 13 residues.

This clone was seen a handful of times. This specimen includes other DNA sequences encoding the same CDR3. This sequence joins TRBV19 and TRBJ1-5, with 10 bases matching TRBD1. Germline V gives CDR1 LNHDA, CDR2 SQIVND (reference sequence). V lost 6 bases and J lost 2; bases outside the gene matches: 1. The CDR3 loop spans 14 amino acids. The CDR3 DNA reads TGTGCCAGTAGCGGGACAGGGGGCAATCAGCCCCAGCATTTT. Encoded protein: CASSGTGGNQPQHF.

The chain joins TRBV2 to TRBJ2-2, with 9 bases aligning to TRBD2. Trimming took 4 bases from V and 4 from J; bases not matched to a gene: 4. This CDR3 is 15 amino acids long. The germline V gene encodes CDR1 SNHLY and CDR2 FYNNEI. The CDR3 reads CASSGLAGTTGELFF. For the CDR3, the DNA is TGTGCCAGCAGTGGGCTAGCGGGAACCACCGGGGAGCTGTTTTTT.

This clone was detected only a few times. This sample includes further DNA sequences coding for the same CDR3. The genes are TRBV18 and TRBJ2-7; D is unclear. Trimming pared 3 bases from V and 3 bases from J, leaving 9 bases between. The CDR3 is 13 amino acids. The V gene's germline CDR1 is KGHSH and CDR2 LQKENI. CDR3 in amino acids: CASSPTGGYEQYF. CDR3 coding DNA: TGTGCCAGCTCACCCACCGGTGGCTACGAGCAGTACTTC.

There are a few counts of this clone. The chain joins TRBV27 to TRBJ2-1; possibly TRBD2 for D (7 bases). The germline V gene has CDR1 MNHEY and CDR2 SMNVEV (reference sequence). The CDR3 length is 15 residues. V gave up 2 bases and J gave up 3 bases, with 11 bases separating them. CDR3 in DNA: TGTGCCAGCAGTTTAGGGGGGGCGGGCTACAATGAGCAGTTCTTC. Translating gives CASSLGGAGYNEQFF.

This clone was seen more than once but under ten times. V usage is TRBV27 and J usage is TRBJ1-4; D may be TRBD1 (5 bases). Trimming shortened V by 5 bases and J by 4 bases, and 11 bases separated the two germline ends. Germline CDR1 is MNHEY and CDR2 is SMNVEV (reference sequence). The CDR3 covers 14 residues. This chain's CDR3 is CASSPDSYNEKLFF. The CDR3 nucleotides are TGTGCCAGCAGTCCAGACAGTTATAATGAAAAACTGTTTTTT.

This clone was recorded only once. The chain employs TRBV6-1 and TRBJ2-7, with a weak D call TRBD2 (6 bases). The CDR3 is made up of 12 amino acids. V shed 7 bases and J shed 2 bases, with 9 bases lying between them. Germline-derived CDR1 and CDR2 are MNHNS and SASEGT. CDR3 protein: CASTREPYEQYF. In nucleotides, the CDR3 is TGTGCCAGCACGCGGGAACCCTACGAGCAGTACTTC.

This CDR3 reads CASSLDSPPPQETQYF. CDR3 bases: TGTGCCAGCAGCTTAGATAGCCCTCCCCCCCAAGAGACCCAGTACTTC. The chain couples TRBV11-2 to TRBJ2-5, with no clear D. Germline-derived CDR1 and CDR2 are SGHAT and FQNNGV. Trimming left V 0 bases short and J 1 base short, with 12 bases between. This CDR3 region has 16 residues.

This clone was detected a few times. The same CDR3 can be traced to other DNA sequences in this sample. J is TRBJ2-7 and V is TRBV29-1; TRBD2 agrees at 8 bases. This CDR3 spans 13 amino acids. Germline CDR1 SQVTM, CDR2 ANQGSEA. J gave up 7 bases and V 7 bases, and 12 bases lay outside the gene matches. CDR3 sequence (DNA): TGCAGCGCCCTTTTGCGGGAGGCGGGGGAGCAGTACTTC. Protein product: CSALLREAGEQYF.

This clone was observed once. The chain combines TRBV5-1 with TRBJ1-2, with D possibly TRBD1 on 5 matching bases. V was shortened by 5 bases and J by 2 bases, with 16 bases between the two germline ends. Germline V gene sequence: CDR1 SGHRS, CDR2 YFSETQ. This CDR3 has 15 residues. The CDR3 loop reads CASRTLGGSNYGYTF. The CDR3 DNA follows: TGCGCCAGCAGGACCCTCGGGGGGTCCAACTATGGCTACACCTTC.

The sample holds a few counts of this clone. The DNA for the CDR3 is TGCGCCAGCAGCCCCCGGGACAGGGGTGGGAATGAGCAGTTCTTC. It codes for CASSPRDRGGNEQFF. The chain joins TRBV5-1 to TRBJ2-1; 10 bases line up with TRBD1. Germline-derived CDR1 and CDR2 are SGHRS and YFSETQ. Trimming at V came to 4 bases and at J to 7 bases, leaving 8 bases not matched to a gene. The CDR3 has 15 residues.

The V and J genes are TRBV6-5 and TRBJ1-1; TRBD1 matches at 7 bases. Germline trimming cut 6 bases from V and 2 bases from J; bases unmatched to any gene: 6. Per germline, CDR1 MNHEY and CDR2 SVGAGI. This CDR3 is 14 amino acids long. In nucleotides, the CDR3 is TGTGCCAGCAGCCCGGAGGGGGCTAACACTGAAGCTTTCTTT. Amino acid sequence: CASSPEGANTEAFF.

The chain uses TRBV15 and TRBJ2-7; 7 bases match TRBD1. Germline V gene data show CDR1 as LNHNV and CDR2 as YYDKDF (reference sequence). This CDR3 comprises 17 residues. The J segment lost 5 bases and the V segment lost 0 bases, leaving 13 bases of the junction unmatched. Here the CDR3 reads CATSRDQTTGRSHEQYF. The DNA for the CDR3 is TGTGCCACCAGCAGAGATCAGACGACAGGGCGGTCCCACGAGCAGTACTTC.

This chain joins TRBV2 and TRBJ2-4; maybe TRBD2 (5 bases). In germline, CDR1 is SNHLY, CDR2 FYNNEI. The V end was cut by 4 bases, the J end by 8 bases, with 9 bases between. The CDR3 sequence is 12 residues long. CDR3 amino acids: CASSGAGDIQYF. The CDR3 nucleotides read TGTGCCAGCAGTGGAGCCGGGGACATTCAGTACTTC.

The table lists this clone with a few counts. As DNA, the CDR3 is TGTGCCAGCAGACAGACCTCAGGGGAAACCGGGGAGCTGTTTTTT. It codes for CASRQTSGETGELFF. This rearrangement joins TRBV25-1 to TRBJ2-2, with D possibly matching TRBD1 (6 bases). This CDR3 has 15 residues. From germline, CDR1 is MGHDK and CDR2 SYGVNS. The V end lost 6 bases, the J end lost 5 bases, and 16 bases lay between the germline ends.

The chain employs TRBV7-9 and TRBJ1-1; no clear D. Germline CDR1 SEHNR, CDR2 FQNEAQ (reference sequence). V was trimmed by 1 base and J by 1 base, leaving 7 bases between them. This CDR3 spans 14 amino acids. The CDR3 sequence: CASSLGHPNTEAFF. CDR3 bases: TGTGCCAGCAGCTTAGGACACCCGAACACTGAAGCTTTCTTT.

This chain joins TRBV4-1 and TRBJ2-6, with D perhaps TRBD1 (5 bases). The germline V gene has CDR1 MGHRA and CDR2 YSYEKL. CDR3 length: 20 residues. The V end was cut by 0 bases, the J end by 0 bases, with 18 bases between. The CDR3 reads CASSQDSTGIPSSGANVLTF. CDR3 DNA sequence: TGCGCCAGCAGCCAAGACTCAACAGGCATACCAAGCTCTGGGGCCAACGTCCTGACTTTC.

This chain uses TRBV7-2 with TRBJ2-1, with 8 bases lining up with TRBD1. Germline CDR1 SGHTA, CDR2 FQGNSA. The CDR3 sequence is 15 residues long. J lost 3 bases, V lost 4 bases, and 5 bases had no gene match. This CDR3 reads CASSYQGAGYNEQFF. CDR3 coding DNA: TGTGCCAGCAGCTATCAGGGGGCCGGCTACAATGAGCAGTTCTTC.

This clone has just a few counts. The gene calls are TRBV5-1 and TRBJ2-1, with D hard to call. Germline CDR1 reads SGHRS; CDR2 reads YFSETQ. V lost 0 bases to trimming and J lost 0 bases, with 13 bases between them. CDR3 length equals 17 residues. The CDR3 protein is CASSLGAGLSSYNEQFF. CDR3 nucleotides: TGCGCCAGCAGCTTGGGTGCAGGCCTAAGCTCCTACAATGAGCAGTTCTTC.

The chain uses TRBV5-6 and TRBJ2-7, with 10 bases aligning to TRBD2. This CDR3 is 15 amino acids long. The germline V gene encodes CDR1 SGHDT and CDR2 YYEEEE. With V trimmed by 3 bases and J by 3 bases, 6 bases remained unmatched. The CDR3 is CASSSRTSGFYEQYF. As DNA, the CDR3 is TGTGCCAGCAGCTCCCGGACTAGCGGATTCTACGAGCAGTACTTC.

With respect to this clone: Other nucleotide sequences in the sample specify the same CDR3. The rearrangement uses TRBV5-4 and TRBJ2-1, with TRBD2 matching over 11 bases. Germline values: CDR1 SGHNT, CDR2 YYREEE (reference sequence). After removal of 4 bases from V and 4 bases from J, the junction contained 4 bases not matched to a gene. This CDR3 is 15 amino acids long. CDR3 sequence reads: CASSRTSGSYNEQFF. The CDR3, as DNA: TGTGCCAGCAGCCGTACTAGCGGGAGTTACAATGAGCAGTTCTTC.

This CDR3 is CASSLERSLVGELFF. The CDR3 coding sequence is TGTGCCAGCAGCCTAGAGAGATCTTTGGTCGGGGAGCTGTTTTTT. V usage is TRBV7-2 and J usage is TRBJ2-2; D is unclear. Germline V gene lookup returns CDR1 SGHTA and CDR2 FQGNSA. The V end was cut by 5 bases, the J end by 7 bases, with 17 bases between. The CDR3 loop spans 15 amino acids.